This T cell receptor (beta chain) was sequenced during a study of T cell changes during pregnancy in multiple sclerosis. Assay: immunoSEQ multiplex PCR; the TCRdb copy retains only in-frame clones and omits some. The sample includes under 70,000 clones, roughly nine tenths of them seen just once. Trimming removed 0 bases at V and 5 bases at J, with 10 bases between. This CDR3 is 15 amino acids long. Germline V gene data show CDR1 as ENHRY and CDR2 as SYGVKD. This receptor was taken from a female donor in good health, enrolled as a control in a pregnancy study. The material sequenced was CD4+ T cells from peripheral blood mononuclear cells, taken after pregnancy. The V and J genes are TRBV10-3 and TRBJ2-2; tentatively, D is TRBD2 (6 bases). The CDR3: CAISESTGGTGELFF. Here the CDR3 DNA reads TGTGCCATCAGTGAGTCGACCGGGGGAACCGGGGAGCTGTTTTTT.